This TCR beta chain comes out of a study of T cell responses to AZD1222 COVID-19 vaccine. In its sample, this clone was seen a few times. The antigen remains unidentified. The V gene's germline CDR1 is MNHNY and CDR2 SVGAGI (reference sequence). This CDR3 is built from 13 residues. V shed 2 bases and J shed 3 bases, with 5 bases lying between them. Study outcomes and limitations: Sampled repertoires all dated from after the peak T cell response. The study found vaccine-associated CD4 TCRs spanning spike, dominant at 160-218 and 743-854.

Using immunoSEQ multiplex PCR, the repertoire was profiled, and TCRdb retains in-frame clones only, with some absent. The sample records around 80,000 clones, roughly four fifths being singletons. This chain connects TRBV6-6 to TRBJ2-1; no clear D gene. This clonotype was obtained from an adult who received the AZD1222 COVID-19 vaccine. Material: peripheral blood, obtained 28 days after the second AZD1222 dose. CDR3 nucleotide sequence: TGTGCCAGCAGTTACCTCGACTACAATGAGCAGTTCTTC. It translates to CASSYLDYNEQFF.